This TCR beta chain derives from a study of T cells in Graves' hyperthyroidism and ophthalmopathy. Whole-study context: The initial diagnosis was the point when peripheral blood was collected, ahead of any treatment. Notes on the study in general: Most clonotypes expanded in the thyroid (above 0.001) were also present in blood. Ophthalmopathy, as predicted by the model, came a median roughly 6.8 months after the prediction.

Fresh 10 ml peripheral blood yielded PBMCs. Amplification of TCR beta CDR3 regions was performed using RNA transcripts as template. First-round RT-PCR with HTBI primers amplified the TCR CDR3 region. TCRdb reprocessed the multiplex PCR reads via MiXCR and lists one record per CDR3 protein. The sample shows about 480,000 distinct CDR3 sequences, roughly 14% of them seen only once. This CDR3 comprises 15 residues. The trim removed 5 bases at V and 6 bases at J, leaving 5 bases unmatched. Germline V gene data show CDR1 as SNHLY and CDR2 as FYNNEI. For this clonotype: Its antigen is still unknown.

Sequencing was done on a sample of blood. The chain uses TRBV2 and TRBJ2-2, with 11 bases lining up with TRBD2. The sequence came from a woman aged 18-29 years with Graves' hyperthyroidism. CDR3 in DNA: TGTGCCAGCAGTTTAGCGGGAGGGCGACCCGGGGAGCTGTTTTTT. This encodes CASSLAGGRPGELFF.